This T cell receptor (beta chain) was obtained from a study of shared clonotypes between healthy human individuals. About this clone: Antigen specificity is unknown. This CDR3 is also generated by other DNA sequences in the sample.

The study's findings and limits: Depth was large, yet rarefaction showed that sorted-subset sequencing was incomplete. Shared clonotypes: about 5% naive CD4, under 4% naive CD8, roughly 2.2% memory CD4, approximately 0.4% memory CD8. Clonotypes shared by all four donors outscored non-shared clonotypes in generation probability. Researchers found naive subsets generally carried larger estimated richness than memory subsets.

Per the germline V gene, CDR1 is GTSNPN and CDR2 is SVGIG (reference sequence). The CDR3 is made up of 13 amino acids. V dropped 1 base and J dropped 3; count of bases not matched to a gene: 0. The protocol was immunoSEQ multiplex PCR, while the TCRdb copy is restricted to in-frame clones and leaves out a portion. The table has around 2.1 million clones, approximately 95% seen once; the top ten hold over 0.1%. The chain joins TRBV30 to TRBJ2-7; 10 positions match TRBD1. This receptor was obtained from a man between 18 and 29 years old in good health. Sequenced material: naive CD4+ T cells sorted from blood. Subset here: CD45RA+ positively selected. The CDR3 DNA reads TGTGCCTGGAGTGGGACAGGGGGCTACGAGCAGTACTTC. This translates into CAWSGTGGYEQYF.